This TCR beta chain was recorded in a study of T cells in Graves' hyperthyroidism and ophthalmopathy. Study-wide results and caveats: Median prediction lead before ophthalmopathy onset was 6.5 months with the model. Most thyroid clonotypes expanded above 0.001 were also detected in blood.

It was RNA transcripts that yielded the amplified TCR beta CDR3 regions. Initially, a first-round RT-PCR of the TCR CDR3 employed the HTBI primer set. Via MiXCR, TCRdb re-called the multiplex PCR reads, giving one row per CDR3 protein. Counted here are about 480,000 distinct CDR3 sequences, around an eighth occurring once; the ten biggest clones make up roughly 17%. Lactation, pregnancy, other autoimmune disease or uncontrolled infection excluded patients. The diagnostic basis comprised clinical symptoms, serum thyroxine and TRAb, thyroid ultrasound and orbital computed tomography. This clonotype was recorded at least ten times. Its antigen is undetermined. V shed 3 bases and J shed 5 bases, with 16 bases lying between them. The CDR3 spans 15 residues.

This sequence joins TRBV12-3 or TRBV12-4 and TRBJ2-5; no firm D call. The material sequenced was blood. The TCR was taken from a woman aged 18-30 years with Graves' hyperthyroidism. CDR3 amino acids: CASSFRTSGAETQYF. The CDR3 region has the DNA TGTGCCAGCAGTTTCAGAACGAGTGGCGCGGAGACCCAGTACTTC.